The subject of this entry is one TCR beta chain. This receptor's antigen is unknown. Per-nucleotide qualities are absent, and no much larger clonotype sits a single base away. Between the V and J ends, shortened by 7 bases and 2 bases respectively, the junction contains 9 bases. Its CDR3 holds 12 amino acids, cysteine through phenylalanine. Only CDR3 DNA is held: 36 bases, read in frame from base 1. The sample belongs to a study of T cell responses to AZD1222 COVID-19 vaccine (dated by TCRdb to 2020 to 2022). For context, the study as a whole: AZD1222 recipients with second doses at about 4 weeks or about 12 weeks were pooled, because spike-specific TCR depth and breadth did not differ between schedules. Trial participants were enrolled by age into 18-55, 56-69 and 70-plus year subgroups, with roughly 150, 30 and 60 TCR-sequenced participants respectively. A total of over 230 trial participants underwent TCR sequencing, of whom 200 to 220 had received two doses of AZD1222 and about 26 had received two doses of the MenACWY control vaccine.

The CDR3 regions of human TCRbeta chains were analyzed by immunosequencing. The study's processing was this. TCRs in the repertoires were compared against a reference library of SARS-CoV-2-specific TCRs that had been generated with the MIRA antigen-specificity platform. Breadth was defined as the fraction of unique TCRs that were SARS-CoV-2-associated, and depth was defined as the fraction of total T cells that were SARS-CoV-2-associated. Using the MIRA data, every spike-specific TCR was mapped to the spike region that the TCR reacted to and assigned to either a CD4 or a CD8 class. Log10-transformed breadth and depth values were compared by one-way ANOVA with Sidak's multiple comparisons tests. Here the immuneACCESS table is served through TCRdb, limited to in-frame sequences with V and J called. Missing clones are a known gap in these copies; in checked studies unresolved V genes cover under half, and the rest lacks a known reason. V and J calls and clone size come straight from that table; D and trimming were deduced from the DNA. The table for this sample lists 130,000 or so clones; under 95% of them were counted only once. The ten top clones hold roughly 5.7% of the sample.

The time point label of this sample denotes: baseline before first vaccination. Samples from vaccinated people were obtained from the UK trials COV001 and COV002, which included a single-blind randomized controlled phase 2/3 trial of AZD1222 (ChAdOx1 nCoV-19) in healthy adults. For TCRbeta chain sequencing, PBMC samples were collected from trial participants at day 0 and at day 28 after the second dose. The investigation overall reported the following: Spike-specific TCR breadth and depth rose significantly after two AZD1222 doses compared with day 0 and with MenACWY recipients. Because no day 14 peak-response samples were available, repertoires were characterized only after the peak T cell response. The vaccine-associated CD4 TCRs covered the entire spike protein, and the dominant responses fell in regions 160-218 and 743-854. Participants were mostly white British and included more females than males, and it was suggested by the authors that clonal diversity may have been underestimated. The 56-69-year group was small, and its depth increase did not reach significance, likely because of low power. Reportedly, close to half of the unique spike-specific TCRs recognized epitopes lying outside the regions that are mutated in the B.1.351 and B.1.1.7 variants. Only five or six AZD1222 recipients were SARS-CoV-2 seropositive at baseline, limiting conclusions about previously exposed vaccinees.

This specimen was peripheral blood, taken on day 0 of AZD1222 vaccination. The source of this sequence is an adult in good health. This receptor chain uses TRBV12-3 or TRBV12-4 and TRBJ2-7, with an unclear D gene assignment. The encoded CDR3 is CASTGPTYEQYF. The DNA reads TGTGCCAGCACCGGACCGACCTACGAGCAGTACTTC.